These 2 T cell receptor beta chains came from one sample sequenced in a study of T cell responses to AZD1222 COVID-19 vaccine. TCRdb's copy holds only in-frame clones and misses some; the assay was immunoSEQ multiplex PCR. The sample carries around 63,000 clones, 85% recorded once. Sequencing was performed on peripheral blood, taken on day 0 of AZD1222 vaccination. The source is an adult in good health.

The chain has TRBV19 and TRBJ1-2, with a weak D call TRBD1 (5 bases). Germline lookup yields CDR1 LNHDA and CDR2 SQIVND (reference sequence). This CDR3 spans 15 amino acids. Trimming shortened V by 1 base and J by 5 bases, and 14 bases separated the two germline ends. The CDR3 reads CASSIVEMGTYGYTF. As DNA, the CDR3 is TGTGCCAGTAGTATAGTTGAGATGGGGACTTATGGCTACACCTTC.

This clone was found once. J is TRBJ1-1 and V is TRBV19; D perhaps matches TRBD1 (5 bases). CDR1 is LNHDA, CDR2 SQIVND, per germline (reference sequence). The CDR3 covers 13 residues. Trimming pared 7 bases from V and 1 base from J, leaving 10 bases between. CDR3 in DNA: TGTGCCAGTACCAACACAGGGAACACTGAAGCTTTCTTT. Translating it yields CASTNTGNTEAFF.